One and the same sample provided the 7 T cell receptor beta chains below, sequenced in a study of T cells in Graves' hyperthyroidism and ophthalmopathy. TCR beta CDR3 sequences were amplified from RNA transcripts. A first-round RT-PCR of the TCR CDR3 used the HTBI primer set. TCRdb re-called the multiplex PCR reads with MiXCR, one entry per CDR3 protein. The sample lists around 280,000 distinct CDR3 sequences; approximately 14% were seen once. Sample: blood. The receptors shown here come from a woman between 40 and 50 years old with Graves' hyperthyroidism.

This clonotype was seen repeatedly, ten times or more. The J gene is TRBJ2-7, the V gene TRBV15; 10 nucleotides agree with TRBD1. V trimming: 1 base; J trimming: 0 bases; junction bases outside the gene matches: 3. Per germline, CDR1 LNHNV and CDR2 YYDKDF (reference sequence). The CDR3 loop spans 16 amino acids. Written as DNA, the CDR3 is TGTGCCACCAGCAGAGGAGGGACAGGGGCCTCCTACGAGCAGTACTTC. Its translation is CATSRGGTGASYEQYF. The full variable domain, in which reference TRBV15 and TRBJ2-7 provide the parts outside the CDR3, is DAMVIQNPRYQVTQFGKPVTLSCSQTLNHNVMYWYQQKSSQAPKLLFHYYDKDFNNEADTPDNFQSRRPNTSFCFLDIRSPGLGDTAMYLCATSRGGTGASYEQYFGPGTRLTVT.

For this clonotype: At one end, the junction sequence differs from germline, possibly due to a read error. The rearrangement joins TRBV19 to TRBJ2-5; D is perhaps TRBD2 (6 bases). Per germline, CDR1 LNHDA and CDR2 SQIVND (reference sequence). This CDR3 is 13 amino acids long. The CDR3 region is CASSIRLEETRYF. For the CDR3, the DNA is TGTGCCAGTAGTATACGACTAGAAGAGACCCGGTACTTC.

The sample holds many counts of this clonotype. The CDR3 is CASSRGQEYEQYF. The CDR3 coding sequence is TGTGCCAGCAGCAGGGGACAGGAGTACGAGCAGTACTTC. The chain is built from TRBV6-1 and TRBJ2-7, with 8 bases matching TRBD1. Trimming took 6 bases from V and 4 from J; bases not matched to a gene: 5. CDR1 and CDR2 (germline): MNHNS, SASEGT. This CDR3 comprises 13 residues.

This clonotype was seen many times. The chain couples TRBV18 to TRBJ1-5; 9 bases agree with TRBD1. Trimming at V came to 3 bases and at J to 5 bases, leaving 2 bases not matched to a gene. CDR1 is KGHSH, CDR2 LQKENI, per germline. The CDR3 covers 14 residues. The CDR3 loop reads CASSPGQGHQPQHF. The CDR3, as DNA: TGTGCCAGCTCACCGGGACAGGGCCATCAGCCCCAGCATTTT.

This clonotype has a handful of counts. This chain uses TRBV5-6 with TRBJ2-3; 10 bases are a match to TRBD1. The junction had 1 base not matched to a gene; V was cut back by 3 bases and J by 0 bases. CDR1 and CDR2 from the germline V gene are SGHDT and YYEEEE. The CDR3 runs to 15 residues. CDR3 in DNA: TGTGCCAGCAGCTCGACAGGGGGCAGCACAGATACGCAGTATTTT. It encodes CASSSTGGSTDTQYF.

The chain joins TRBV15 to TRBJ1-5; D is ambiguous. The CDR3 covers 21 residues. V lost 0 bases, J lost 5 bases, and 29 bases lay in between. Germline V CDR1 and CDR2: LNHNV, YYDKDF (reference sequence). DNA of the CDR3: TGTGCCACCAGCAGAGAACACCCATCCTTGTCGTCCACGCCTGGATATCAGCCCCAGCATTTT. Its protein is CATSREHPSLSSTPGYQPQHF.

This clonotype was seen a handful of times. The rearrangement joins TRBV6-5 to TRBJ2-7; TRBD2 might be the D (5 bases). The CDR3 runs to 16 residues. Trimming pared 0 bases from V and 0 bases from J, leaving 12 bases between. Per the germline V gene, CDR1 is MNHEY and CDR2 is SVGAGI. CDR3 loop: CASSYSRRPSSYEQYF. CDR3 DNA: TGTGCCAGCAGTTACTCAAGGAGGCCTAGCTCCTACGAGCAGTACTTC.